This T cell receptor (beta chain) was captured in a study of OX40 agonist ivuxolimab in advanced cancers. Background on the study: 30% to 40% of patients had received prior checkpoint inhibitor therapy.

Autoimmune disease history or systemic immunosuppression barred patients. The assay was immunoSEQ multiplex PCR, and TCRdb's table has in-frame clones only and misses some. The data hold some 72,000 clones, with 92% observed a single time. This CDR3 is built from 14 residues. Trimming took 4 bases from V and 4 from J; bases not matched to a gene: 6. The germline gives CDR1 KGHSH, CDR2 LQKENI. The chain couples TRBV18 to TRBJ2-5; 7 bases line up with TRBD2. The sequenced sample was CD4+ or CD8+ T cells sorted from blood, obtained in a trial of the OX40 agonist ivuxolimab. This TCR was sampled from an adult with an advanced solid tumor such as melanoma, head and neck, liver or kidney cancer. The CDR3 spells CASSLMGGAETQYF. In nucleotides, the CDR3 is TGTGCCAGCTCACTTATGGGAGGGGCAGAGACCCAGTACTTC.